This TCR beta chain was identified during a study of shared clonotypes between healthy human individuals (dated by TCRdb to the early 2020s). Describing the broader study: A few men and a couple of women, aged 18 to 49 years, made up the cohort. Libraries were prepared and TCR repertoires were sequenced by different laboratories using diverse techniques, in order to increase sequencing depth and limit assay-specific biases. Leukapheresis yielded between about 0.85 and 10 billion PBMCs per donor. The study deeply sequenced blood TCR repertoires of five healthy adults to estimate repertoire size and the extent of clonotype sharing between individuals. Per donor, three plates each were used for CD4 naive and CD4 memory, two for CD8 naive, and one for CD8 memory. Overall study results and their limits: Because the study included only a small number of donors, the genetic and exposure-history diversity represented was limited. Even with the large sequencing depth, rarefaction of the sorted-subset datasets indicated that sequencing was incomplete. Based on pairwise subsampling, the degree of clonotype sharing among donors was expected to be affected by sequencing depth. Compared with non-shared clonotypes, the clonotypes found in all four sorted-subset donors had higher generation probabilities. Larger estimated clonotype richness was generally found for naive subsets than for memory subsets. Sampling was limited to blood, and TCR repertoires in tissue likely differ from TCR repertoires in blood. Around 5.4% of naive CD4, 3.5% of naive CD8, 2.3% of memory CD4, and about 0.4% of memory CD8 clonotypes were shared across four donors.

This clone was recorded a few times. This receptor's antigen is unknown. No quality values exist for individual bases; no much larger clone is one base distant. Using the deep immunoSEQ assay, multiplex PCR amplified TCR CDR3 regions from genomic DNA. Genomic DNA extracted from each cell subset was distributed evenly over all wells of several immunoSEQ 96-well plates, and each plate served as one replicate. For sorted subsets, approximately 210 ng of genomic DNA, equivalent to some 33,000 T cell genomes, went into each replicate PCR. Purified libraries were measured with a Qubit 3.0 fluorometer, size-checked on a Bioanalyzer 2100, and measured again with the KAPA Library Quantification kit. Every immunoSEQ 96-well plate was sequenced on a separate single-read 150-cycle Illumina NextSeq 550 flow cell. In the original analysis: The immunoSEQ output contained only junctional sequences without quality scores, so filtering could not match that applied to full-length reads. To assign V/J genes and CDR3, sequences were annotated against IMGT germline references using PyIR, a Python wrapper for IgBLAST v1.9. Reads were filtered out if the reads had weak V/J assignments (E-value above 1e-6), no CDR3, stop codons, out-of-frame junctions, or ambiguous translated residues. V3J clonotypes were defined by identical inferred V gene, J gene, and CDR3 amino acid sequence. The percentage overlap between two repertoires was calculated by dividing the number of shared unique clonotypes by the size of the smaller repertoire. RTK rarefaction, the Chao1 estimator, and Recon v2.1 estimates of unobserved clonotypes were used to assess repertoire richness. Generation probabilities for all TCRbeta clonotypes obtained by the gDNA method from a handful of donors were computed using OLGA. TCRdb's version of the immuneACCESS table is confined to in-frame rearrangements and falls short of the full clone set. An unresolved V gene accounts for under half of the shortfall where checked; the remainder is of unknown origin. Clonal size and the V and J genes are those of that table, whereas D and trimming came from the DNA. This sample has over a million clones in its table, and roughly 74% of those were observed once. Clones ranked in the top ten supply 0.61% of the sample.

The donors were healthy, HIV-negative adults who had no recently reported acute infections or vaccinations. Only Caucasian adults living in Nashville, Tennessee, USA were represented among the donors. CD4+ T cells were enriched through magnetic negative selection, after which naive cells were positively selected on CD45RA and the remaining negative fraction served as the memory subset. After blood collection by leukapheresis, PBMCs were isolated using Ficoll-Histopaque density gradient centrifugation and then cryopreserved in the vapor phase of liquid nitrogen. Analytical flow cytometry was used to check the purity and quantity of every magnetically sorted T cell population. From each sorted fraction, genomic DNA was isolated and quantified by UV absorbance on a Nanodrop 2000c. This clonotype originated in a man aged 18 to 30 in good health. Some clones in this sample may be carry-over from other donors' samples. Source material: memory CD4+ T cells from PBMCs. The sample's cell subset or site label, in plain terms: CD45RA-negative fraction.

Here is the DNA: TGTGCCAGCAGCAGGGAAGTGGGGCAAGAGACCCAGTACTTC. Its product reads: CASSREVGQETQYF. The sequence joins TRBV9 to TRBJ2-5; the D gene assignment is ambiguous. From its cysteine to its phenylalanine, the CDR3 spans 14 amino acids. Solely the CDR3 DNA is kept, with 42 bases framed from the first base. V and J are truncated by 4 bases and 2 bases respectively, leaving an intervening sequence of 12 bases. In the germline V gene, CDR1 corresponds to SGDLS and CDR2 to YYNGEE.